This TCR beta chain was recovered during a study of cytomegalovirus exposure and HLA in healthy donors. The study, taken as a whole, reports: It was assumed in the presence/absence analyses that sequencing depth was roughly uniform across donors.

This clone was observed once. Its cognate antigen is unknown. Use of 60 Vbeta and 13 Jbeta primers characterized the PCR. The table came from immunoSEQ multiplex PCR; TCRdb's copy has only in-frame clones and leaves some out. The repertoire has around 150,000 clones, over 65% of them found once; the top ten carry less than 3%. This TCR was sampled from a woman aged 40 to 50 in good health and CMV-seropositive. The specimen sequenced was PBMCs.

CDR3 nucleotide sequence: TGTGCCACAGACGCCGGGACAGGGGTATGGACTGAAGCTTTCTTT. Residues: CATDAGTGVWTEAFF. This chain links TRBV19 with TRBJ1-1, with 10 bases matching TRBD1. This CDR3 region has 15 residues. CDR1 is LNHDA and CDR2 is SQIVND in the germline V gene (reference sequence). With V trimmed by 10 bases and J by 5 bases, 13 bases remained unmatched.